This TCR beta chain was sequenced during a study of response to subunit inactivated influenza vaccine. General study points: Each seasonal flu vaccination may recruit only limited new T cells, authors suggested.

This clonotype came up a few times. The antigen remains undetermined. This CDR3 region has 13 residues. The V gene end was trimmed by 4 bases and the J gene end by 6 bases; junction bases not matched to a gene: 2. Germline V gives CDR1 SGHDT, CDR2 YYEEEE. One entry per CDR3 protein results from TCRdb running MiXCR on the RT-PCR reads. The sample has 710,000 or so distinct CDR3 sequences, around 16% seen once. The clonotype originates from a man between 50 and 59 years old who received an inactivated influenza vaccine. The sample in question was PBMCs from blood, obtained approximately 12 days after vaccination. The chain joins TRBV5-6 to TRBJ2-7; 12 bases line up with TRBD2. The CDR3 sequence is CASSGGLAGEQYF. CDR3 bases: TGTGCCAGCAGCGGGGGACTAGCGGGCGAGCAGTACTTC.